What follows are 17 T cell receptor beta chains derived from one specimen sequenced in a study of T cells in localized non-small cell lung cancer. Generated by immunoSEQ multiplex PCR, the TCRdb table keeps only in-frame clones and is missing some. The sample consists of over 15,000 clones, roughly nine tenths of them appearing once. The material was peripheral blood, obtained before any cancer treatment. The receptor set was obtained from a woman aged 40-70 years with stage I lung adenocarcinoma.

The V call is TRBV2, the J call TRBJ2-1, with 10 bases that match TRBD2. The CDR3 is 15 residues long. Germline assignment: CDR1 SNHLY and CDR2 FYNNEI. Trimming took 5 bases from V and 7 from J; bases not matched to a gene: 8. CDR3 protein: CASSLLAGEGNEQFF. The DNA of the CDR3 is TGTGCCAGCAGTCTCCTAGCGGGAGAAGGAAATGAGCAGTTCTTC. Combining the CDR3 with reference TRBV2 and TRBJ2-1 gives the whole variable domain EPEVTQTPSHQVTQMGQEVILRCVPISNHLYFYWYRQILGQKVEFLVSFYNNEISEKSEIFDDQFSVERPDGSNFTLKIRSTKLEDSAMYFCASSLLAGEGNEQFFGPGTRLTVL.

The chain links TRBV5-5 to TRBJ2-7; D unresolved. Germline-derived CDR1 and CDR2 are SGHKS and YYEKEE (reference sequence). The CDR3 is 13 amino acids. V lost 5 bases and J lost 1, with 10 bases in between. Here the CDR3 DNA reads TGTGCCAGCAGTTCAACCGATTCCTACGAGCAGTACTTC. Its protein product is CASSSTDSYEQYF. Combining the CDR3 with reference TRBV5-5 and TRBJ2-7 gives the whole variable domain DAGVTQSPTHLIKTRGQQVTLRCSPISGHKSVSWYQQVLGQGPQFIFQYYEKEERGRGNFPDRFSARQFPNYSSELNVNALLLGDSALYLCASSSTDSYEQYFGPGTRLTVT.

Here the CDR3 reads CASSPGRAREKLFF. CDR3 bases: TGTGCCAGCAGCCCCGGGAGGGCGAGGGAAAAACTGTTTTTT. The chain recombines TRBV5-4 with TRBJ1-4; D gene uncertain. From germline, CDR1 is SGHNT and CDR2 YYREEE (reference sequence). Trimming stripped 4 bases from V and 8 bases from J, with 15 bases between. The CDR3 covers 14 residues.

The rearrangement links TRBV19 to TRBJ2-7, with TRBD2 matching 7 bases. Germline loops: CDR1 LNHDA, CDR2 SQIVND (reference sequence). This CDR3 comprises 13 residues. V trimming: 3 bases; J trimming: 3 bases; junction bases outside the gene matches: 2. CDR3: CASSIGTNYEQYF. DNA of the CDR3: TGTGCCAGTAGTATCGGGACTAACTACGAGCAGTACTTC.

This clone appeared once. For the CDR3, the DNA is TGTGCCAGCAGCGCAGGACAGCACTACGAGCAGTACTTC. Its translation is CASSAGQHYEQYF. The rearrangement joins TRBV9 to TRBJ2-7; D perhaps matches TRBD1 (6 bases). Trimming left V 3 bases short and J 3 bases short, with 10 bases between. The CDR3 is 13 amino acids. CDR1 and CDR2 from the germline V gene are SGDLS and YYNGEE.

J is TRBJ1-2 and V is TRBV27; maybe TRBD1 (5 bases). V lost 2 bases, J lost 2 bases, and 9 bases lay in between. Germline V gene lookup returns CDR1 MNHEY and CDR2 SMNVEV (reference sequence). The CDR3 runs 14 residues. The CDR3 sequence is CASSLAGPNYGYTF. In DNA, the CDR3 is TGTGCCAGCAGTTTAGCGGGACCAAACTATGGCTACACCTTC.

This clone was detected once. The V gene is TRBV7-2, the J gene TRBJ1-4, with 7 bases that match TRBD1. The CDR3 is 12 amino acids. The germline V gene has CDR1 SGHTA and CDR2 FQGNSA. With 5 bases clipped from V and 9 bases from J, the junction kept 3 bases outside the gene matches. CDR3 in amino acids: CASSPTGQKLFF. In DNA, the CDR3 is TGTGCCAGCAGCCCGACAGGGCAAAAACTGTTTTTT.

V gene TRBV11-2 combines with J gene TRBJ2-3; perhaps TRBD2 as D (7 bases). V was trimmed by 5 bases and J by 2 bases, leaving 17 bases between them. Germline V gene data show CDR1 as SGHAT and CDR2 as FQNNGV. CDR3 length equals 16 residues. CDR3 sequence reads: CASSQDRGGTTDTQYF. CDR3 bases: TGTGCCAGCAGCCAAGATAGGGGGGGGACCACAGATACGCAGTATTTT.

The chain couples TRBV11-1 to TRBJ2-1; no clear D. There are 13 residues in the CDR3. Trimming shortened V by 1 base and J by 7 bases, and 8 bases separated the two germline ends. CDR1 and CDR2 from the germline V gene are SGHAT and FQDESV (reference sequence). The CDR3 reads CASSLVLGNEQFF. The DNA for the CDR3 is TGTGCCAGCAGCTTAGTATTAGGGAATGAGCAGTTCTTC. The entire variable domain, with the rest obtained from reference TRBV11-1 and TRBJ2-1, is as follows: EAEVAQSPRYKITEKSQAVAFWCDPISGHATLYWYRQILGQGPELLVQFQDESVVDDSQLPKDRFSAERLKGVDSTLKIQPAELGDSAMYLCASSLVLGNEQFFGPGTRLTVL.

This chain connects TRBV19 to TRBJ1-5, with 11 bases that match TRBD1. V trimming: 5 bases; J trimming: 6 bases; junction bases outside the gene matches: 6. The CDR3 consists of 15 residues. Germline V gives CDR1 LNHDA, CDR2 SQIVND (reference sequence). CDR3 coding DNA: TGTGCCAGTAGTGCCGGACAGGGGGCCAGTCAGCCCCAGCATTTT. Protein: CASSAGQGASQPQHF. Supplemented by reference TRBV19 and TRBJ1-5, the full variable domain reads DGGITQSPKYLFRKEGQNVTLSCEQNLNHDAMYWYRQDPGQGLRLIYYSQIVNDFQKGDIAEGYSVSREKKESFPLTVTSAQKNPTAFYLCASSAGQGASQPQHFGDGTRLSIL.

The rearrangement links TRBV4-1 to TRBJ1-2; 9 bases agree with TRBD1. Germline CDR1 reads MGHRA; CDR2 reads YSYEKL. CDR3 size: 14 residues. The V segment lost 3 bases and the J segment 7 bases; nucleotides outside the gene matches: 6. CDR3 amino acids: CASSQTGTGRGYTF. The DNA of the CDR3 is TGCGCCAGCAGCCAGACCGGGACAGGGCGTGGCTACACCTTC.

DNA for the CDR3: TGTGCCAGCAGCTGGAAGGACGAGCAGTACTTC. As protein: CASSWKDEQYF. The chain recombines TRBV5-5 with TRBJ2-7, with no clear D. CDR1 is SGHKS and CDR2 is YYEKEE in the germline V gene (reference sequence). The CDR3 has 11 residues. The germline V and J ends were trimmed by 3 bases and 5 bases, with 6 bases remaining between them.

This chain uses TRBV6-4 with TRBJ1-3; weak D call: TRBD1 (6 bases). This CDR3 is built from 17 residues. Germline CDR1 is MRHNA and CDR2 is SNTAGT. Trimming pared 4 bases from V and 4 bases from J, leaving 20 bases between. The CDR3 nucleotides read TGTGCCAGCAGTGTGTCCCCCGATTTGGGGGCAGGAAACACCATATATTTT. It encodes CASSVSPDLGAGNTIYF.

This chain uses TRBV7-3 with TRBJ2-3, with 15 nucleotides matching TRBD2. Per germline, CDR1 SGHTA and CDR2 FQGTGA. J was trimmed by 8 bases and V by 4 bases; bases with no gene match: 4. The CDR3 contains 15 residues. The CDR3 loop reads CASSSGLAGGGTQYF. The CDR3 DNA reads TGTGCCAGCAGCTCGGGACTAGCGGGGGGTGGTACGCAGTATTTT.

The chain combines TRBV28 with TRBJ2-7; D may be TRBD1 (5 bases). Germline lookup yields CDR1 MDHEN and CDR2 SYDVKM. The CDR3 is 16 amino acids. Trimming removed 5 bases at V and 2 bases at J, with 19 bases between. The CDR3, as DNA: TGTGCCAGCAGTAGCCTATTTTTTGGGGCTACCTACGAGCAGTACTTC. Translated, it gives CASSSLFFGATYEQYF. The entire variable domain, with the rest obtained from reference TRBV28 and TRBJ2-7, is as follows: DVKVTQSSRYLVKRTGEKVFLECVQDMDHENMFWYRQDPGLGLRLIYFSYDVKMKEKGDIPEGYSVSREKKERFSLILESASTNQTSMYLCASSSLFFGATYEQYFGPGTRLTVT.

J is TRBJ2-3 and V is TRBV29-1, with D tentatively TRBD2 (6 bases). V lost 4 bases and J lost 0, with 11 bases in between. The CDR3 spans 14 residues. The germline CDR1 and CDR2 sequences are SQVTM and ANQGSEA. CDR3 loop: CSVVGGGSTDTQYF. In DNA, the CDR3 is TGCAGCGTTGTAGGAGGAGGGAGCACAGATACGCAGTATTTT.

The chain combines TRBV29-1 with TRBJ2-3; no definite D call. The V and J ends lost 6 bases and 5 bases respectively, with 12 bases between them. The CDR3 is 12 residues long. Looked up from germline, CDR1 is SQVTM and CDR2 is ANQGSEA. CDR3 nucleotides: TGCAGCGTCCCCCGGGCCGGAGATACGCAGTATTTT. Its translation is CSVPRAGDTQYF.